A selection of T cell receptor beta chains follows, all from one sample in a study of T cells in Graves' hyperthyroidism and ophthalmopathy. TCRdb re-called the multiplex PCR reads through MiXCR, storing one row per CDR3 protein. The repertoire holds 660,000 or so distinct CDR3 sequences, with over 40% as singletons. What was sequenced was peripheral blood or thyroid tissue (not recorded which). The receptors shown here come from an adult man with Graves' disease, either hyperthyroidism or ophthalmopathy (not recorded which). Both conserved end residues are part of each CDR3. A D gene is named only where the DNA matches it firmly. Size is stated for part of the rows, as once, few or many counts, or as a class when the clone is expanded.

J gene	D gene	V gene	clone size	CDR3 protein	CDR3 DNA
TRBJ1-1	TRBD1	TRBV7-2	few	CATGPDRDTEAFF	TGTGCCACAGGACCCGACAGGGACACTGAAGCTTTCTTT
TRBJ2-5	.	TRBV7-2	.	CASSLLPGSTQYF	TGTGCCAGCAGCTTACTGCCTGGGTCGACCCAGTACTTC
TRBJ1-2	TRBD1	TRBV20-1	.	CSAGGQGGYTF	TGCAGTGCTGGCGGACAGGGTGGCTACACCTTC
TRBJ1-6	TRBD1	TRBV25-1	.	CASSVTGINSPLHF	TGTGCCAGCAGTGTGACAGGGATTAATTCACCCCTCCACTTT
TRBJ2-5	TRBD2	TRBV6-5	few	CASNRAGGLETQYF	TGTGCCAGCAATCGAGCGGGGGGGCTGGAGACCCAGTACTTC
TRBJ2-5	TRBD2	TRBV7-4	.	CASSVGGTVQETQYF	TGTGCCAGCAGTGTGGGGGGGACCGTCCAAGAGACCCAGTACTTC
TRBJ1-6	TRBD1	TRBV7-2	few	CASSLRPTGGSSPLHF	TGTGCCAGCAGCCTTAGACCGACAGGGGGCAGTTCACCCCTCCACTTT
TRBJ2-7	.	TRBV15	many	CATSREKGYEQYF	TGTGCCACCAGCAGAGAAAAAGGCTACGAGCAGTACTTC
TRBJ1-5	.	TRBV6-6	.	CASSAREEQPQHF	TGTGCCAGCAGTGCCAGGGAGGAACAGCCCCAGCATTTT
TRBJ2-7	TRBD1	TRBV10-3	.	CAISEGQDRGVYEQYF	TGTGCCATCAGTGAAGGGCAGGACAGGGGAGTCTACGAGCAGTACTTC
TRBJ2-2	.	TRBV7-3	.	CASSPSGADTGELFF	TGTGCCAGCAGCCCCAGCGGCGCTGACACCGGGGAGCTGTTTTTT
TRBJ1-4	TRBD1	TRBV5-1	.	CASSLGQGWGEKLFF	TGCGCCAGCAGCTTGGGACAGGGTTGGGGTGAAAAACTGTTTTTT
TRBJ1-2	.	TRBV14	.	CASSQDLGGGVVSGYTF	TGTGCCAGCAGCCAAGATCTCGGAGGGGGAGTCGTTAGCGGCTACACCTTC
TRBJ1-2	.	TRBV12-3/TRBV12-4	few	CASTPWGAGEFGYTF	TGTGCCAGCACCCCCTGGGGGGCAGGGGAGTTTGGCTACACCTTC
TRBJ1-2	TRBD1	TRBV29-1	.	CSFFPGTGDYGYTF	TGCAGCTTTTTCCCCGGCACAGGGGACTATGGCTACACCTTC
TRBJ1-1	.	TRBV12-3/TRBV12-4	few	CAIIYYRENEGAFF	TGTGCCATCATCTATTACCGGGAGAACGAGGGAGCTTTCTTT
TRBJ1-3	.	TRBV11-2	few	CASSRRQRFSGNTIYF	TGTGCCAGCAGCCGAAGACAGCGTTTCTCTGGAAACACCATATATTTT
TRBJ2-2	TRBD1	TRBV6-5	.	CATQTGDNTGELFF	TGTGCCACCCAGACAGGGGATAACACCGGGGAGCTGTTTTTT
TRBJ1-5	.	TRBV6-6	.	CASSYVLRGNQPQHF	TGTGCCAGCAGTTACGTGCTCCGAGGTAATCAGCCCCAGCATTTT
TRBJ2-5	TRBD2	TRBV20-1	.	CSAAGGRETQYF	TGCAGTGCCGCGGGGGGGCGTGAGACCCAGTACTTC
TRBJ2-7	.	TRBV15	.	CATSRVPGVGYEQYF	TGTGCCACCAGCAGAGTCCCAGGGGTGGGCTACGAGCAGTACTTC
TRBJ1-2	TRBD1	TRBV13	few	CASSPRAEQGRGGYTF	TGTGCCAGCAGCCCGAGGGCGGAACAGGGGCGCGGAGGCTACACCTTC
TRBJ1-1	.	TRBV7-8	few	CASSRTASNTEAFF	TGTGCCAGCAGCCGTACAGCCTCGAACACTGAAGCTTTCTTT
TRBJ1-4	.	TRBV7-9	.	CASSPRGTPPLFF	TGTGCCAGCAGCCCCCGAGGGACACCCCCTCTGTTTTTT
TRBJ1-5	TRBD1	TRBV7-2	many	CASSLNRDRVNQHF	TGTGCCAGCAGCTTAAACCGGGACAGGGTAAACCAGCATTTT
TRBJ2-6	TRBD1	TRBV24-1	many	CATSDPPGQGPGANVLTF	TGTGCCACCAGTGATCCGCCGGGACAGGGTCCCGGGGCCAACGTCCTGACTTTC
TRBJ1-4	TRBD1	TRBV5-1	.	CASSWGQGPRGNEKLFF	TGCGCCAGCAGCTGGGGACAGGGTCCGAGAGGGAATGAAAAACTGTTTTTT
TRBJ2-7	.	TRBV5-1	few	CASSLSGATNEQYF	TGCGCCAGCAGCTTGTCGGGGGCTACTAACGAGCAGTACTTC
TRBJ1-1	TRBD1	TRBV12-3/TRBV12-4	.	CASSATGGESTEAFF	TGTGCCAGCAGTGCCACAGGGGGGGAAAGCACTGAAGCTTTCTTT